This TCR beta chain emerged from a study of naive and memory T cell subsets. This clonotype was picked up a small number of times. Its antigen remains unidentified. The V and J ends lost 1 base and 7 bases respectively, with 23 bases between them. Germline-derived CDR1 and CDR2 are LNHDA and SQIVND (reference sequence). This CDR3 comprises 18 residues. Broader study findings: The power law exponent of TCR abundance differed between naive and memory cells.

CMV status came from CD4+ IFNgamma after overnight CMV lysate stimulation. Both TRBC1 and TRBC2 were covered by a beta constant-region primer of two equimolar oligonucleotides. Ligation attached a single-stranded oligonucleotide with a 12-nucleotide UMI and the SP2 primer to the cDNA 3' end. Four rounds of PCR amplified the ligated cDNA using nested alpha and beta constant-region primers plus SP2. TCRdb re-derived calls from the UMI-ligation and nested PCR reads in MiXCR, one entry per CDR3 protein. The repertoire holds some 21,000 distinct CDR3 sequences, with 8% to 13% as singletons. V gene TRBV19 combines with J gene TRBJ2-1; D perhaps matches TRBD2 (5 bases). This clonotype was obtained from a human donor in good health. The sample comprised central memory CD8+ T cells from blood. The chain's CDR3 is CASSIVIRLAGGGNEQFF. The DNA for the CDR3 is TGTGCCAGTAGTATAGTGATAAGGCTCGCGGGCGGAGGAAATGAGCAGTTCTTC.